These 15 T cell receptor beta chains originate from one sample sequenced in a study of blood T cell repertoires in COVID-19. The data were produced by immunoSEQ multiplex PCR, yet TCRdb's version contains in-frame clones alone and is incomplete. This repertoire shows approximately 140,000 clones, around 84% found once; its top ten account for about 8.9%. Sequencing was done on a sample of peripheral blood. These receptors came from a man aged 25 to 40 with COVID-19, enrolled during active disease.

The chain has TRBV2 and TRBJ2-1; TRBD2 might be the D (5 bases). The V gene's germline CDR1 is SNHLY and CDR2 FYNNEI. The CDR3 has 15 amino acids. The germline V and J ends were trimmed by 4 bases and 6 bases, with 16 bases remaining between them. Here the CDR3 DNA reads TGTGCCAGCAGTGTAAGTGGTACTAGTACCAATGAGCAGTTCTTC. It codes for CASSVSGTSTNEQFF. Looking up the rest from reference TRBV2 and TRBJ2-1 gives the full variable domain: EPEVTQTPSHQVTQMGQEVILRCVPISNHLYFYWYRQILGQKVEFLVSFYNNEISEKSEIFDDQFSVERPDGSNFTLKIRSTKLEDSAMYFCASSVSGTSTNEQFFGPGTRLTVL.

This chain joins TRBV5-1 and TRBJ2-1; D is possibly TRBD2 (6 bases). From germline, CDR1 is SGHRS and CDR2 YFSETQ. The CDR3 extends over 17 amino acids. V was shortened by 4 bases and J by 6 bases, with 23 bases between the two germline ends. CDR3 region: CASSARLAEGPPNEQFF. As DNA, the CDR3 is TGCGCCAGCAGCGCGCGTTTAGCGGAGGGTCCGCCCAATGAGCAGTTCTTC.

The V and J genes are TRBV19 and TRBJ1-5; D remains ambiguous. The V gene lost 3 bases and the J gene lost 0 bases, with 9 bases spanning the gap. CDR3 size: 15 residues. CDR1 is LNHDA, CDR2 SQIVND, per germline (reference sequence). The CDR3 loop reads CASSIIGDSNQPQHF. Written as DNA, the CDR3 is TGTGCCAGTAGTATTATCGGGGATAGCAATCAGCCCCAGCATTTT.

V is TRBV19 and J is TRBJ2-1; no definite D call. This CDR3 region has 13 residues. V was cut by 10 bases and J by 5 bases, with 15 bases left in between. Per the germline V gene, CDR1 is LNHDA and CDR2 is SQIVND (reference sequence). CDR3 sequence reads: CATGRGRNNEQFF. In DNA form, the CDR3 reads TGTGCCACTGGGCGTGGCAGAAACAATGAGCAGTTCTTC.

The genes are TRBV5-6 and TRBJ2-1; 7 positions agree with TRBD1. J gave up 6 bases and V 3 bases, and 6 bases lay outside the gene matches. The CDR3 runs 14 residues. Germline-derived CDR1 and CDR2 are SGHDT and YYEEEE. The CDR3 nucleotides are TGTGCCAGCAGCTCCGGGACAGACCTCAATGAGCAGTTCTTC. Amino acid sequence: CASSSGTDLNEQFF. The full variable domain, rest sourced from reference TRBV5-6 and TRBJ2-1, is DAGVTQSPTHLIKTRGQQVTLRCSPKSGHDTVSWYQQALGQGPQFIFQYYEEEERQRGNFPDRFSGHQFPNYSSELNVNALLLGDSALYLCASSSGTDLNEQFFGPGTRLTVL.

J is TRBJ1-6 and V is TRBV24-1; D not resolved. Per germline, CDR1 KGHDR and CDR2 SFDVKD. The CDR3 loop spans 14 amino acids. V lost 0 bases to trimming and J lost 10 bases, with 9 bases between them. CDR3 coding DNA: TGTGCCACCAGTGATTTGCTCGGGGAATCACCCCTCCACTTT. It translates to CATSDLLGESPLHF.

The chain couples TRBV19 to TRBJ2-1, with D perhaps TRBD2 (5 bases). CDR3 size: 16 residues. V was shortened by 1 base and J by 8 bases, with 18 bases between the two germline ends. Germline lookup yields CDR1 LNHDA and CDR2 SQIVND (reference sequence). As DNA, the CDR3 is TGTGCCAGTAGTATAGGAGGGCCTAGCTGGGGATATGAGCAGTTCTTC. This encodes CASSIGGPSWGYEQFF.

J is TRBJ2-7 and V is TRBV10-3; 10 bases align to TRBD2. V lost 2 bases, J lost 1 base, and 8 bases stayed unmatched. Germline V lookup: CDR1 ENHRY, CDR2 SYGVKD. CDR3 length equals 17 residues. CDR3 protein: CAISEASGSGFSYEQYF. CDR3 sequence (DNA): TGTGCCATCAGTGAGGCTAGCGGGAGTGGTTTTTCCTACGAGCAGTACTTC.

V gene TRBV5-5 combines with J gene TRBJ1-4; D ambiguous. Per germline, CDR1 SGHKS and CDR2 YYEKEE (reference sequence). V gave up 0 bases and J gave up 5 bases, with 5 bases separating them. The CDR3 runs 13 residues. The CDR3 loop is CASSLGVNEKLFF. DNA of the CDR3: TGTGCCAGCAGCTTGGGCGTGAATGAAAAACTGTTTTTT.

CDR3: CASTRGGSQPQHF. The DNA of the CDR3 is TGTGCCAGCACTCGGGGCGGGAGCCAGCCCCAGCATTTT. This chain uses TRBV6-5 with TRBJ1-5; tentative D call: TRBD1 (5 bases). Germline CDR1 is MNHEY and CDR2 is SVGAGI. The CDR3 is 13 residues long. Trimming removed 7 bases from V and 7 bases from J, with 14 bases in between.

This sequence joins TRBV6-5 and TRBJ2-7, with D possibly TRBD2 on 6 matching bases. V lost 10 bases to trimming and J lost 0 bases, with 10 bases between them. Germline values: CDR1 MNHEY, CDR2 SVGAGI. The CDR3 is 12 residues long. Here the CDR3 DNA reads TGTGCCACGGCCGGGAGCTCCTACGAGCAGTACTTC. This sequence encodes CATAGSSYEQYF.

V gene TRBV28 combines with J gene TRBJ1-5; 7 bases agree with TRBD1. CDR3 length: 18 amino acids. J gave up 0 bases and V 5 bases, and 13 bases lay outside the gene matches. Germline V gene data show CDR1 as MDHEN and CDR2 as SYDVKM. Here the CDR3 DNA reads TGTGCCAGCAGTACAGGGGATGCCTTGAGCTATAGCAATCAGCCCCAGCATTTT. Translation gives CASSTGDALSYSNQPQHF.

The gene calls are TRBV4-1 and TRBJ2-7; D possibly corresponds to TRBD2 (5 bases). The germline V gene encodes CDR1 MGHRA and CDR2 YSYEKL. The length of the CDR3 is 14 residues. The V end was cut by 4 bases, the J end by 2 bases, with 12 bases between. CDR3 DNA: TGCGCCAGCAGCCCTGGACGGGATACCTACGAGCAGTACTTC. It yields the protein CASSPGRDTYEQYF.

A single count supports this clone. J is TRBJ2-7 and V is TRBV15; D possibly corresponds to TRBD1 (6 bases). The CDR3 extends over 14 amino acids. CDR1 LNHNV and CDR2 YYDKDF come from the germline V gene (reference sequence). V lost 2 bases, J lost 1 base, and 9 bases lay in between. The CDR3 protein is CATSRRTASYEQYF. The CDR3 nucleotides read TGTGCCACCAGCAGACGGACAGCATCCTACGAGCAGTACTTC.

The chain carries TRBV2 and TRBJ2-3; possibly TRBD1 for D (6 bases). CDR3 size: 13 residues. Per germline, CDR1 SNHLY and CDR2 FYNNEI. Trimming cost V 6 bases and J 4 bases, with 11 bases left between them. The CDR3, as DNA: TGTGCCAGCAGGAAACAGGGTGCAGATACGCAGTATTTT. This translates into CASRKQGADTQYF.